This TCR beta chain came from a study of neoadjuvant anti-PD-1 for oral cavity cancer. Study as a whole: Around day 43, patients without progression received a fourth nivolumab dose before surgery. Notes on the study in general: Post-nivolumab, blood T cell clonality was significantly elevated in non-responders.

Per the germline V gene, CDR1 is SGHVS and CDR2 is FQNEAQ. Trimming stripped 5 bases from V and 8 bases from J, with 19 bases between. This CDR3 region has 15 residues. Remarks on this clone: Its antigen is still unknown.

Analysis of PBMCs was direct, with no culture step. Sequenced by immunoSEQ multiplex PCR; TCRdb stores in-frame clones only, minus some. The table lists approximately 83,000 clones, approximately 84% of them singletons. The sequencing here drew on PBMCs, taken before nivolumab (anti-PD-1) treatment. This receptor was identified in a person aged 35-79 years with oral cavity squamous cell carcinoma. The chain recombines TRBV7-8 with TRBJ2-1; D gene unclear. CDR3 amino acids: CASSLGMSTTYEQFF. CDR3 nucleotides: TGTGCCAGCAGCCTGGGTATGAGTACTACCTATGAGCAGTTCTTC.